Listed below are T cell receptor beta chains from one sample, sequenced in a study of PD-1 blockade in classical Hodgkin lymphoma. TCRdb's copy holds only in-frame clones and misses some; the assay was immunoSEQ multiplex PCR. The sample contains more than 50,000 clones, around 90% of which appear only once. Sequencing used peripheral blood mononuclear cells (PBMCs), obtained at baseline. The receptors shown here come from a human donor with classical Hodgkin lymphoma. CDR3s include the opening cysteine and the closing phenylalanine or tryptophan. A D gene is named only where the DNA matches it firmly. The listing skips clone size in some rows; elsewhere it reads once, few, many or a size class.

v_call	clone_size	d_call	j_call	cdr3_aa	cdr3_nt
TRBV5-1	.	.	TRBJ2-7	CASSNSYEQYF	TGCGCCAGCAGCAACTCCTACGAGCAGTACTTC
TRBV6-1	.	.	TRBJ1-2	CASSEVGTAYGYTF	TGTGCCAGCAGTGAAGTTGGGACGGCTTATGGCTACACCTTC
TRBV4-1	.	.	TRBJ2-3	CASSQGLLADTDTQYF	TGCGCCAGCAGCCAAGGTCTACTAGCCGACACAGATACGCAGTATTTT
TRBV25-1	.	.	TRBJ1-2	CASSEYGGLVYGYTF	TGTGCCAGCAGTGAGTACGGGGGGCTCGTCTATGGCTACACCTTC
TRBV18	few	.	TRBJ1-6	CASSITGNRNSPLHF	TGTGCCAGCTCGATAACAGGGAATCGTAATTCACCCCTCCACTTT
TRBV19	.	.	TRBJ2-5	CASSIAGQGRGETQYF	TGTGCCAGTAGTATCGCAGGGCAGGGGAGAGGGGAGACCCAGTACTTC
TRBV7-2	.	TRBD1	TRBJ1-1	CASSSTGLSNTEAFF	TGTGCCAGCAGCTCGACAGGGCTATCGAACACTGAAGCTTTCTTT
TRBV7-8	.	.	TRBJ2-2	CASRFRNTGELFF	TGTGCCAGCAGATTCAGGAACACCGGGGAGCTGTTTTTT
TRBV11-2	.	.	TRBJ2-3	CASSLSLAGTDTQYF	TGTGCCAGCAGCTTAAGTCTAGCAGGGACAGATACGCAGTATTTT
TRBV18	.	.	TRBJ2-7	CASSNRDNYEQYF	TGTGCCAGCTCAAACCGGGACAACTACGAGCAGTACTTC
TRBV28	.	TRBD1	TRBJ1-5	CASSLQGAGNQPQHF	TGTGCCAGCAGTTTACAGGGGGCGGGCAATCAGCCCCAGCATTTT
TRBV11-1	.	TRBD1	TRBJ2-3	CASSDRQGWVPDTQYF	TGTGCCAGCAGCGATAGACAGGGGTGGGTCCCAGATACGCAGTATTTT
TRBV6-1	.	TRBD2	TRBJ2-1	CASSETAGGRNEQFF	TGTGCCAGCAGTGAAACGGCGGGGGGTAGAAATGAGCAGTTCTTC
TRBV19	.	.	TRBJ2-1	CASSPIGTAAGNEQFF	TGTGCCAGTAGTCCCATCGGCACGGCGGCAGGCAATGAGCAGTTCTTC
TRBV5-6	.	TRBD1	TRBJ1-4	CASSRTGGGKLFF	TGTGCCAGCAGCCGGACAGGGGGCGGAAAACTGTTTTTT
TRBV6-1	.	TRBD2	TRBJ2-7	CASSEPHLAGENEQYF	TGTGCCAGCAGTGAACCCCACCTAGCGGGGGAAAACGAGCAGTACTTC
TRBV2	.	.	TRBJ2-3	CASSARADTDTQYF	TGTGCCAGCAGCGCCCGGGCCGACACAGATACGCAGTATTTT
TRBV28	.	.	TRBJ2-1	CASSLMLLARYNEQFF	TGTGCCAGCAGCCTTATGCTCCTAGCGAGGTACAATGAGCAGTTCTTC
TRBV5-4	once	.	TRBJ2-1	CASSATGVSEQFF	TGTGCCAGCAGCGCCACGGGGGTGAGTGAGCAGTTCTTC
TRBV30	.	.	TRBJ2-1	CAWSVLAGSPSSYNEQFF	TGTGCCTGGAGTGTACTTGCGGGGAGCCCGAGCTCCTACAATGAGCAGTTCTTC
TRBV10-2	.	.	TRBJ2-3	CASTQGWEDTDTQYF	TGCGCCAGCACACAGGGGTGGGAGGACACAGATACGCAGTATTTT
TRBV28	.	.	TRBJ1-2	CASRPDILNYGYTF	TGTGCCAGCAGACCCGACATACTTAACTATGGCTACACCTTC
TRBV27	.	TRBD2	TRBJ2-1	CASRGLAGPNEQFF	TGTGCCAGCAGGGGACTAGCGGGACCCAATGAGCAGTTCTTC
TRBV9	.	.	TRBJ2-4	CASSVDVGVRLNIQYF	TGTGCCAGCAGCGTAGATGTGGGGGTTAGGTTGAACATTCAGTACTTC
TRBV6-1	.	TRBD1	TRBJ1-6	CASSTGGNSPLHF	TGTGCCAGCAGTACAGGGGGCAATTCACCCCTCCACTTT
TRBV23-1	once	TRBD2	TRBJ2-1	CASRGGLNEQFF	TGCGCCAGCAGGGGAGGGTTGAATGAGCAGTTCTTC
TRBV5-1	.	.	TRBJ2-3	CASSLNTDTQYF	TGCGCCAGCAGCTTGAACACAGATACGCAGTATTTT
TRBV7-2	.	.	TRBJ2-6	CASSLGGTSSGANVLTF	TGTGCCAGCAGCTTAGGGGGAACAAGCTCTGGGGCCAACGTCCTGACTTTC
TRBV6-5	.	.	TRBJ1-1	CASSPPGGLNTEAFF	TGTGCCAGCAGCCCCCCAGGTGGGTTGAACACTGAAGCTTTCTTT
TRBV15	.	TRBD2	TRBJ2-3	CATSRDYGGAGRDTQYF	TGTGCCACCAGCAGAGATTACGGGGGGGCCGGTAGAGATACGCAGTATTTT
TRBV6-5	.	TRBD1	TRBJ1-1	CASSPGQGQRAFF	TGTGCCAGCAGTCCGGGACAGGGGCAGAGAGCTTTCTTT
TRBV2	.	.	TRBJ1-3	CASSDLGRSGNTIYF	TGTGCCAGCAGTGACCTTGGACGCTCTGGAAACACCATATATTTT
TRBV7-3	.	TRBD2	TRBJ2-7	CASSLGSSGILYF	TGTGCCAGCAGCTTAGGTTCTAGCGGGATCCTGTACTTC
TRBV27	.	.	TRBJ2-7	CASRAGIEQYF	TGTGCCAGCAGGGCAGGGATAGAGCAGTACTTC
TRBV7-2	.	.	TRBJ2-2	CASTQSVAEHTGELFF	TGTGCCAGCACCCAATCTGTAGCGGAGCACACCGGGGAGCTGTTTTTT
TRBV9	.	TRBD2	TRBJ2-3	CASSGWAGVSTDTQYF	TGTGCCAGCAGCGGGTGGGCGGGAGTGTCCACAGATACGCAGTATTTT
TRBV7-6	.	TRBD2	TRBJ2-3	CASSLERRTSGTDTQYF	TGTGCCAGCAGCTTAGAAAGGCGGACTAGCGGGACAGATACGCAGTATTTT
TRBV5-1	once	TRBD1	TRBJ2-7	CASSPFQGDDEQYF	TGCGCCAGCAGCCCTTTCCAGGGGGACGACGAGCAGTACTTC
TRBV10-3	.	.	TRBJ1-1	CAISEWIGVTTEAFF	TGTGCCATCAGTGAATGGATCGGGGTTACCACTGAAGCTTTCTTT
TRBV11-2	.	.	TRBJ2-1	CASSLFWGPGEQFF	TGTGCCAGCAGCTTATTTTGGGGGCCGGGGGAGCAGTTCTTC
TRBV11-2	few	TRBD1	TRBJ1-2	CASSPDRFHYGYTF	TGTGCCAGCAGCCCGGACAGGTTCCACTATGGCTACACCTTC
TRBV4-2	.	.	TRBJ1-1	CASSQRGAQNTEAFF	TGTGCCAGCAGCCAGCGGGGGGCGCAGAACACTGAAGCTTTCTTT
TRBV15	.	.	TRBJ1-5	CATSSVGQGNQPQHF	TGTGCCACCAGCAGTGTTGGGCAGGGCAATCAGCCCCAGCATTTT
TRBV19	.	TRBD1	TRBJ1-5	CASGTTGQNYQPQHF	TGTGCCAGTGGCACCACGGGACAGAACTATCAGCCCCAGCATTTT
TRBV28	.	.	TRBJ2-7	CASSFGGGSSYEQYF	TGTGCCAGCAGTTTTGGGGGTGGATCCTCCTACGAGCAGTACTTC
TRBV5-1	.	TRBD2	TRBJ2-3	CASSFVGTSGGWGTDTQYF	TGCGCCAGCAGCTTTGTCGGGACTAGCGGGGGTTGGGGCACAGATACGCAGTATTTT
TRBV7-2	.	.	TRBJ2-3	CASSPNVGVSTDTQYF	TGTGCCAGCAGCCCCAATGTCGGGGTAAGCACAGATACGCAGTATTTT